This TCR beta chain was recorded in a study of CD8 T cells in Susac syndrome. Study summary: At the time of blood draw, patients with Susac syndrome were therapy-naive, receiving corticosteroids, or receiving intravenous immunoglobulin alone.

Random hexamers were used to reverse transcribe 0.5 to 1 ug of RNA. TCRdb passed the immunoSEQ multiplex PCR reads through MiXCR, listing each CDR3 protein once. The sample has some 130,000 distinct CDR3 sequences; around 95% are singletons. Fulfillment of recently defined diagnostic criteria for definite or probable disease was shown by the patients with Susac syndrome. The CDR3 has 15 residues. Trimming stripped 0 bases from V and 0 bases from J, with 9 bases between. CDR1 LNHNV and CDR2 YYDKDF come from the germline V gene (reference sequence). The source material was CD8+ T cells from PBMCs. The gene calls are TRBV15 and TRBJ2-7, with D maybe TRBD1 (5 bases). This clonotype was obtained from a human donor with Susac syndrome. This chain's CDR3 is CATSRDQGLSYEQYF. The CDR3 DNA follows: TGTGCCACCAGCAGAGATCAGGGCCTCTCCTACGAGCAGTACTTC.